This T cell receptor beta chain appears in the sequencing data of a study of CD8+ T cells in alopecia areata. Study context: Patients in the study were on tofacitinib for 6 to 18 months, then off it for 6 months. General study points: Only one nonresponder was present, which leaves the link between baseline CD8+ expansion and response uncertain. TCRs were shared less clearly across patients than in mice, possibly for HLA-related reasons.

A word on this clone: The antigen is not known.

Once RNA had been extracted, it was reverse transcribed into cDNA to act as the sequencing template. Sequencing was performed with immunoSEQ multiplex PCR; in TCRdb, only in-frame clones are kept and a portion is missing. The repertoire has roughly 280,000 clones, 60% of them found once; the top ten carry roughly 0.93%. Noted treatment: oral pan-JAK inhibitor, 5-10 mg twice daily. Peripheral blood samples and lesional scalp punch biopsies were obtained from alopecia areata patients. Per the germline V gene, CDR1 is LNHNV and CDR2 is YYDKDF (reference sequence). This CDR3 is built from 16 residues. The V end was cut by 0 bases, the J end by 5 bases, with 13 bases between.

This sequence originates from a human donor with alopecia areata. Specimen: CD4+ T cells sorted from blood, collected at week 52, from a patient treated with tofacitinib. This chain joins TRBV15 and TRBJ1-4; D is perhaps TRBD1 (5 bases). CDR3 loop: CATSRDTAGWNEKLFF. The CDR3 nucleotides are TGTGCCACCAGCAGAGATACCGCAGGGTGGAATGAAAAACTGTTTTTT.